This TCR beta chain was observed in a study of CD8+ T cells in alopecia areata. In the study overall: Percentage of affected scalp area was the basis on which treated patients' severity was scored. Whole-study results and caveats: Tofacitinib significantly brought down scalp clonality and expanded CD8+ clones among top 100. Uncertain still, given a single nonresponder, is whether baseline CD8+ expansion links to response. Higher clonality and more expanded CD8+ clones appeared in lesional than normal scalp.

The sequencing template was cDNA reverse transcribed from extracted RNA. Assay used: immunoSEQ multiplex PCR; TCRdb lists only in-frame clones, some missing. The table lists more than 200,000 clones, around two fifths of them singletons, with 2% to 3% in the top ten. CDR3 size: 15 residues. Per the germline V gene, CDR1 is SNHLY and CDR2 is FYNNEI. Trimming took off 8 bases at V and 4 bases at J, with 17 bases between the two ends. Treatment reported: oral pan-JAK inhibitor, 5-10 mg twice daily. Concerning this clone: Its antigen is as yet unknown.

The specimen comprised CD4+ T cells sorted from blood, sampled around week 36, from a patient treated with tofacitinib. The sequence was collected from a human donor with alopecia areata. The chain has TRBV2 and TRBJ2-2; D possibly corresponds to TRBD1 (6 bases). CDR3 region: CASLTGLVSTGELFF. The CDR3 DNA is TGTGCCAGCCTAACAGGGCTAGTCAGCACCGGGGAGCTGTTTTTT.